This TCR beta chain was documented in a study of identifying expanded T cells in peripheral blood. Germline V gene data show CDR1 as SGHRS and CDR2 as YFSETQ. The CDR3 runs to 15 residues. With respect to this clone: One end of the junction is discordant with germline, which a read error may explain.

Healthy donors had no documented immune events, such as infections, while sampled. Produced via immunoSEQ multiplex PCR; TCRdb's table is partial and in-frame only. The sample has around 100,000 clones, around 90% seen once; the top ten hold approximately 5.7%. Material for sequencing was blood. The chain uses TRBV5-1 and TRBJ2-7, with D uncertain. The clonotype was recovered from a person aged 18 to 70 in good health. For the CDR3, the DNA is TGCGCCAGCAGCTTGGAGGGCGGAGCCTCCCACGAGCAGTACTTC. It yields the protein CASSLEGGASHEQYF.